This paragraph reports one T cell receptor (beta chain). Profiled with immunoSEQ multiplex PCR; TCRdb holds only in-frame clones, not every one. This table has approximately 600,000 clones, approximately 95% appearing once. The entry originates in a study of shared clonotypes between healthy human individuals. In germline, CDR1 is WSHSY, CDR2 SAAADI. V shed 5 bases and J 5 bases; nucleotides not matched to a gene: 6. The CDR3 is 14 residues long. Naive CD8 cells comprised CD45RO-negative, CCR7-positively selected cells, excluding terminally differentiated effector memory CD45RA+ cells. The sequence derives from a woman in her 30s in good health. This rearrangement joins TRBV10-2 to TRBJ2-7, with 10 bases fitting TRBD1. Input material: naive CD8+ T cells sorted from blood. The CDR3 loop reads CASSSDRGLDEQYF. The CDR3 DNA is TGCGCCAGCAGTTCAGACAGGGGGCTGGACGAGCAGTACTTC.